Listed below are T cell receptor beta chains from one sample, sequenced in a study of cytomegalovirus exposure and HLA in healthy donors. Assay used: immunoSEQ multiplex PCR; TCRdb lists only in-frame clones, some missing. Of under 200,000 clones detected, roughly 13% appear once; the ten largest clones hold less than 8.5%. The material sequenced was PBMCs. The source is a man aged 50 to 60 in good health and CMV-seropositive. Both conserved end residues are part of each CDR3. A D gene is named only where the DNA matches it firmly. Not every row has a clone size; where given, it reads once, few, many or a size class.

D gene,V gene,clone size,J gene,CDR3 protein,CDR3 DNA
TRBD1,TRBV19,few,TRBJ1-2,CASSPSGTAKNYGYTF,TGTGCCAGTAGTCCGTCCGGGACAGCCAAAAACTATGGCTACACCTTC
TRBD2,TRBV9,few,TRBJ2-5,CASSVGTSGEETQYF,TGTGCCAGCAGCGTAGGGACTAGCGGGGAAGAGACCCAGTACTTC
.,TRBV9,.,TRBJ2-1,CASSVGAGYNEQFF,TGTGCCAGCAGCGTAGGTGCAGGTTACAATGAGCAGTTCTTC
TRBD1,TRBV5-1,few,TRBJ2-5,CASSLGTGGAETQYF,TGCGCCAGCAGCTTGGGGACAGGGGGCGCAGAGACCCAGTACTTC
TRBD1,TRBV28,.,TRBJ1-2,CASSLFETGSGGYTF,TGTGCCAGCAGTTTATTTGAGACAGGGTCCGGCGGCTACACCTTC
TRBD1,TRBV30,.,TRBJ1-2,CAWSGSAKQGAYYGYTF,TGTGCCTGGAGCGGGTCAGCTAAACAGGGGGCGTACTATGGCTACACCTTC
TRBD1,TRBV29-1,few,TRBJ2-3,CSVADRVRSTDTQYF,TGCAGCGTTGCGGACAGGGTAAGGTCCACAGATACGCAGTATTTT
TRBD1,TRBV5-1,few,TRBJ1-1,CASSWDRGTEAFF,TGCGCCAGCAGTTGGGACAGGGGGACTGAAGCTTTCTTT
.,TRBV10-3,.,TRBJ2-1,CAISELVIEEQFF,TGTGCCATCAGTGAGCTAGTCATCGAAGAGCAGTTCTTC
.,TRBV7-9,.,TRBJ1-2,CASSLDGGGYGYTF,TGTGCCAGCAGCTTAGATGGGGGCGGGTATGGCTACACCTTC
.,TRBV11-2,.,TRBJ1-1,CASSLGVGLLNTEAFF,TGTGCCAGCAGCTTAGGTGTCGGACTCTTGAACACTGAAGCTTTCTTT
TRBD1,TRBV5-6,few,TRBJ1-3,CASSSSRDRGNTIYF,TGTGCCAGCAGCTCAAGCAGGGACAGGGGAAACACCATATATTTT
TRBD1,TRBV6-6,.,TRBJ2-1,CASSRQQGSSYNEQFF,TGTGCCAGCAGTCGGCAACAGGGGAGCTCCTACAATGAGCAGTTCTTC
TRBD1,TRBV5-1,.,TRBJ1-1,CASSPGQINTEAFF,TGCGCCAGCAGCCCGGGACAGATCAACACTGAAGCTTTCTTT
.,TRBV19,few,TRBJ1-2,CASSMQNYGYTF,TGTGCCAGTAGTATGCAGAACTATGGCTACACCTTC
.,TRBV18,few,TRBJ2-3,CASSPHSRGDTQYF,TGTGCCAGCTCACCGCACTCCCGCGGGGATACGCAGTATTTT
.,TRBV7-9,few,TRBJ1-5,CASSLRGNQPQHF,TGTGCCAGCAGCCTAAGGGGAAACCAGCCCCAGCATTTT